These 10 T cell receptor beta chains were sequenced from one sample in a study of human T cells and chemical hapten exposure. TCRdb analysed the RACE reads with MiXCR anew, one entry per CDR3 protein. Seen here are roughly 250,000 distinct CDR3 sequences, 8.6% observed once, and the top ten hold 2% to 3%. Time point reported: pre-sensitization, week 0. Treatment meaning: therapeutic diphenylcyclopropenone sensitization with weekly scalp DPC. Material: whole blood, obtained in connection with sensitization to the hapten diphenylcyclopropenone (DPC). The receptors derive from a woman aged 40 to 50 with alopecia areata. Some clones in this sample may be carry-over from other donors' samples.

This clonotype was counted between two and nine times. V and J are TRBV24-1 and TRBJ2-1; D is perhaps TRBD2 (6 bases). The V end was cut by 4 bases, the J end by 0 bases, with 18 bases between. The germline gives CDR1 KGHDR, CDR2 SFDVKD. This CDR3 contains 18 residues. The CDR3 region is CATSDSGPAGSSYNEQFF. CDR3 in DNA: TGTGCCACCAGTGACTCCGGCCCGGCCGGGAGCTCCTACAATGAGCAGTTCTTC.

This clonotype was seen more than once but under ten times. This chain uses TRBV20-1 with TRBJ1-2, with unresolved D. V dropped 4 bases and J dropped 2 bases, with 8 bases sitting between them. The CDR3 has 12 amino acids. Germline CDR1 DFQATT, CDR2 SNEGSKA (reference sequence). CDR3 residues: CSATYRNYGYTF. CDR3 sequence (DNA): TGCAGTGCTACGTACCGCAACTATGGCTACACCTTC.

The V call is TRBV5-1, the J call TRBJ2-3; D not certain. The CDR3 covers 15 residues. In germline, CDR1 is SGHRS, CDR2 YFSETQ. Trimming shortened V by 2 bases and J by 3 bases, and 13 bases separated the two germline ends. The CDR3 sequence is CASSFDRPGTDTQYF. CDR3 DNA sequence: TGCGCCAGCAGCTTTGACCGGCCAGGTACAGATACGCAGTATTTT.

This clonotype was counted many times. The chain recombines TRBV24-1 with TRBJ2-2; 12 bases map to TRBD2. The length of the CDR3 is 14 residues. Losses at the gene ends were 9 bases for V and 5 bases for J; bases not matched to a gene: 3. Germline CDR1 and CDR2: KGHDR and SFDVKD. The DNA of the CDR3 is TGTGCCACCCCCGGACTAGCGGGAACCGGGGAGCTGTTTTTT. Translated, it gives CATPGLAGTGELFF.

This clonotype was seen many times. The rearrangement uses TRBV6-2 or TRBV6-3 and TRBJ2-1; 8 bases align to TRBD2. The V gene's germline CDR1 is MNHEY and CDR2 SVGEGT. J was trimmed by 15 bases and V by 2 bases; bases with no gene match: 9. The CDR3 extends over 13 amino acids. The CDR3: CASSYTAGLVTFF. CDR3 nucleotides: TGTGCCAGCAGTTACACCGCGGGACTAGTAACGTTCTTC.

V usage is TRBV4-1 and J usage is TRBJ2-3; the match to TRBD2 covers 13 bases. CDR1 and CDR2 from the germline V gene are MGHRA and YSYEKL. Trimming cost V 4 bases and J 5 bases; bases outside gene matches: 12. The CDR3 is 18 residues long. CDR3 nucleotides: TGCGCCAGCAGCCGGAGTTCAGGACTAGCGGGAGTTCAAGATACGCAGTATTTT. Residues: CASSRSSGLAGVQDTQYF.

This clonotype was observed a few times. This sequence joins TRBV6-1 and TRBJ1-5; no reliable D call. V dropped 1 base and J dropped 12 bases, with 4 bases sitting between them. Germline V gene data show CDR1 as MNHNS and CDR2 as SASEGT. This CDR3 has 10 amino acids. CDR3 amino acids: CASSEENQHF. The CDR3 DNA follows: TGTGCCAGCAGTGAAGAGAACCAGCATTTT.

This clonotype was seen at least ten times. The chain uses TRBV5-1 and TRBJ2-5, with D hard to call. CDR3 length: 16 amino acids. The germline V and J ends were trimmed by 7 bases and 2 bases, with 21 bases remaining between them. The germline V gene has CDR1 SGHRS and CDR2 YFSETQ. The CDR3 bases are TGCGCCAGCTGTGCTGGTACGCGACACGGACAAGAGACCCAGTACTTC. Translating gives CASCAGTRHGQETQYF.

This clonotype was counted many times. The rearrangement links TRBV5-1 to TRBJ2-1; 9 bases align to TRBD1. This CDR3 region has 14 residues. The germline gives CDR1 SGHRS, CDR2 YFSETQ. After removal of 5 bases from V and 9 bases from J, the junction contained 9 bases not matched to a gene. The CDR3 DNA reads TGCGCCAGCAGTACACAGGGGGCGCGGGGTGAGCAGTTCTTC. Encoded protein: CASSTQGARGEQFF.

A word on this clonotype: The DNA is omitted, as the CDR3 cannot be located on it reliably, and the CDR3 follows TCRdb's listing. The chain is built from TRBV9 and TRBJ2-3; TRBD2, the D gene given by the table, was not confirmed from the DNA. The germline V gene encodes CDR1 SGDLS and CDR2 YYNGEE. The length of the CDR3 is 18 amino acids, counting both ends. The CDR3 reads CASSVGAGGTTVADTQYF.